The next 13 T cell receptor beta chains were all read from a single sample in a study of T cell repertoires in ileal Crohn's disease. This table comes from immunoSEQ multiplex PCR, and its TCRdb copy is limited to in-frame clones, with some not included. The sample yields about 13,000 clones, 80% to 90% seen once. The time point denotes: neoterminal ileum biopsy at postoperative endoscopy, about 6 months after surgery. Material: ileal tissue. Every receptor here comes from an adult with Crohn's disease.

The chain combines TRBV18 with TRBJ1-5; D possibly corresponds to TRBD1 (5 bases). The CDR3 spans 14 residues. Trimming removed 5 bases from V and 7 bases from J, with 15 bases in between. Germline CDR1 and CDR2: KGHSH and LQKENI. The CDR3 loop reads CASSTGGVGQPQHF. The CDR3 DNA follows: TGTGCCAGCTCAACCGGGGGGGTCGGACAGCCCCAGCATTTT.

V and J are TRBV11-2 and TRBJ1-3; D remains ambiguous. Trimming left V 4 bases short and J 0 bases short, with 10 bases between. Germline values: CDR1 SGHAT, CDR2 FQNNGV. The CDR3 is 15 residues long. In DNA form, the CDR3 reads TGTGCCAGCAGCTCAGGAAGCTTCTCTGGAAACACCATATATTTT. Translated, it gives CASSSGSFSGNTIYF.

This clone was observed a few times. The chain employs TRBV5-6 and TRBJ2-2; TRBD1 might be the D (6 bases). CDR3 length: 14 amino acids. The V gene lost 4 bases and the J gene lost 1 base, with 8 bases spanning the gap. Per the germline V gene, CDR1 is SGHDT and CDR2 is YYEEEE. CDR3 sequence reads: CASSPQGNTGELFF. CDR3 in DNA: TGTGCCAGCAGCCCACAGGGGAACACCGGGGAGCTGTTTTTT.

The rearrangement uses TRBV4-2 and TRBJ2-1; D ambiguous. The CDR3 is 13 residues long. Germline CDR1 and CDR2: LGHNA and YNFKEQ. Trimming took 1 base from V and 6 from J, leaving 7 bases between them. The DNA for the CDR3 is TGTGCCAGCAGCCAAGGGCCAAGCAATGAGCAGTTCTTC. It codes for CASSQGPSNEQFF.

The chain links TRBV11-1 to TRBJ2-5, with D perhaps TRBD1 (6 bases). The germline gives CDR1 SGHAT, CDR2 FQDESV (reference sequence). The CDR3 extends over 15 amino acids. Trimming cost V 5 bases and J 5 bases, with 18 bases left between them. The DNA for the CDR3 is TGTGCCAGCAGCGATAGACAGGCTATACGGGAGACCCAGTACTTC. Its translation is CASSDRQAIRETQYF.

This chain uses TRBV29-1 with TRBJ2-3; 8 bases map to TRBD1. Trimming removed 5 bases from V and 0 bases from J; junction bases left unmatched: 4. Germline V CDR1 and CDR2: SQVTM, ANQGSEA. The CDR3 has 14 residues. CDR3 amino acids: CSVCGTGSTDTQYF. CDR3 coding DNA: TGCAGCGTTTGCGGGACAGGTAGCACAGATACGCAGTATTTT.

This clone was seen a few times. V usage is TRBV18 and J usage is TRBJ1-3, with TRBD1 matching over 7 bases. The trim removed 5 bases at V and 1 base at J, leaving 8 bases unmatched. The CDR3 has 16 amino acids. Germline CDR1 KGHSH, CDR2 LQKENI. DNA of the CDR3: TGTGCCAGCTCAGAATACTTGACAGGGTCTGGAAACACCATATATTTT. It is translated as CASSEYLTGSGNTIYF. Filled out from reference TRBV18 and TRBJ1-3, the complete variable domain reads NAGVMQNPRHLVRRRGQEARLRCSPMKGHSHVYWYRQLPEEGLKFMVYLQKENIIDESGMPKERFSAEFPKEGPSILRIQQVVRGDSAAYFCASSEYLTGSGNTIYFGEGSWLTVV.

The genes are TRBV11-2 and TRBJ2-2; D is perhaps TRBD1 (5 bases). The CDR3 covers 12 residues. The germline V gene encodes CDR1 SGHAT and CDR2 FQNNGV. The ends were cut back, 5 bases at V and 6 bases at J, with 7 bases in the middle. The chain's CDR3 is CASSPGSGELFF. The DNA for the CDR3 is TGTGCCAGCAGCCCAGGGTCCGGGGAGCTGTTTTTT.

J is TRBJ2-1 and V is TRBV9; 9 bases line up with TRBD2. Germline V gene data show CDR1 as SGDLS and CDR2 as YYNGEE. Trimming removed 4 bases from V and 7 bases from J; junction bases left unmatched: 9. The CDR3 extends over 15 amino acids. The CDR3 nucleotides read TGTGCCAGCAGCCCCCGACTAGCGGAAAGGAATGAGCAGTTCTTC. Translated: CASSPRLAERNEQFF.

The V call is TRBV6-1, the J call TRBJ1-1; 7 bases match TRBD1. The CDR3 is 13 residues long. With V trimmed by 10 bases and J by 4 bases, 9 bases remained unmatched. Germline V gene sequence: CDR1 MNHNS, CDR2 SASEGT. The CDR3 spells CANNRGEGTEAFF. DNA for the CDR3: TGTGCCAACAACAGGGGAGAGGGCACTGAAGCTTTCTTT.

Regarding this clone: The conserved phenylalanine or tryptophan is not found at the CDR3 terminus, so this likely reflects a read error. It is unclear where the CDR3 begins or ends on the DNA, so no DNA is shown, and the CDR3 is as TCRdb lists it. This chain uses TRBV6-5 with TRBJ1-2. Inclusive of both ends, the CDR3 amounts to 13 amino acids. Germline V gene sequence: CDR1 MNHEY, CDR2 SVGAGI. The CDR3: CASSYSEEAPYGG.

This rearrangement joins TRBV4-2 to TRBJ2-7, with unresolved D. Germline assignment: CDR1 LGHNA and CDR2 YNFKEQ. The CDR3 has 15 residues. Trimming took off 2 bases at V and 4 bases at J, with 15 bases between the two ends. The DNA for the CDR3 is TGTGCCAGCAGCCAATTATCCTATCCGATATACGAGCAGTACTTC. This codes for CASSQLSYPIYEQYF.

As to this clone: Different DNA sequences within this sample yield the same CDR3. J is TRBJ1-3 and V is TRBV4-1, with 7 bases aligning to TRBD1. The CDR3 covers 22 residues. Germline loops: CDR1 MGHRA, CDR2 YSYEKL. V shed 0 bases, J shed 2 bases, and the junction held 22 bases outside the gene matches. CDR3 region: CASSQEKPKPGTVKSTGNTIYF. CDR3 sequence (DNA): TGCGCCAGCAGCCAAGAGAAGCCAAAACCCGGGACAGTAAAATCAACTGGAAACACCATATATTTT.